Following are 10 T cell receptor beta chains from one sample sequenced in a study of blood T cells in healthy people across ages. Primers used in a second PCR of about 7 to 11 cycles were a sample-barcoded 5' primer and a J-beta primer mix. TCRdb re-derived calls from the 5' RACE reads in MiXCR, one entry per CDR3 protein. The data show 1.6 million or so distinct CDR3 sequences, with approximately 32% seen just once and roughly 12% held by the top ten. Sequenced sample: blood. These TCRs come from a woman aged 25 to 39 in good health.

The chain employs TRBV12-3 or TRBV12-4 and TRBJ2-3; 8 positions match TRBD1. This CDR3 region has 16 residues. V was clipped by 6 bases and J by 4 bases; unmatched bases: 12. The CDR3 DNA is TGTGCCAGCAGCCCAGGGGGCGGATCGAGCGCAGATACGCAGTATTTT. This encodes CASSPGGGSSADTQYF.

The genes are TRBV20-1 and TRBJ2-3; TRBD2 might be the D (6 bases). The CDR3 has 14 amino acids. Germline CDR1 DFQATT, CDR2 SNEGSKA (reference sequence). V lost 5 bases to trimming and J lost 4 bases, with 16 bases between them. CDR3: CSAWTWRAADTQYF. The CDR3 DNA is TGCAGTGCTTGGACTTGGAGGGCCGCAGATACGCAGTATTTT.

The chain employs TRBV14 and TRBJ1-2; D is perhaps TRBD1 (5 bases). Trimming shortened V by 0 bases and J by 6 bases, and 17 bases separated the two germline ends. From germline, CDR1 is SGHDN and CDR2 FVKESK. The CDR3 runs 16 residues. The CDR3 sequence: CASSQDTAGGWHGYTF. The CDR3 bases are TGTGCCAGCAGCCAAGATACTGCTGGGGGGTGGCATGGCTACACCTTC.

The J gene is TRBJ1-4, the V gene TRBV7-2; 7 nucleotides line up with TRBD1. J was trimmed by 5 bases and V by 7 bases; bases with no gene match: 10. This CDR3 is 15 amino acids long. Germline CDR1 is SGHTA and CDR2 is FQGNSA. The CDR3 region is CASKSGGTVNEKLFF. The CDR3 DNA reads TGTGCCAGCAAATCGGGCGGGACAGTCAATGAAAAACTGTTTTTT.

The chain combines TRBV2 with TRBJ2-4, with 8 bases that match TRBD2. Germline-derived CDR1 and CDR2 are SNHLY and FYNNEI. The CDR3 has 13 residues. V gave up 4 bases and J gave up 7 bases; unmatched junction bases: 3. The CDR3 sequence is CASSVASGNIQYF. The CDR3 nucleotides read TGTGCCAGCAGTGTGGCTAGCGGGAACATTCAGTACTTC.

The CDR3 sequence is CATSRVWSSGSVYEQYF. The DNA for the CDR3 is TGTGCCACCAGCAGAGTTTGGTCTAGCGGGAGTGTTTACGAGCAGTACTTC. The chain employs TRBV15 and TRBJ2-7; 10 bases fit TRBD2. Germline V CDR1 and CDR2: LNHNV, YYDKDF (reference sequence). V gave up 1 base and J gave up 4 bases; unmatched junction bases: 10. The CDR3 has 17 amino acids.

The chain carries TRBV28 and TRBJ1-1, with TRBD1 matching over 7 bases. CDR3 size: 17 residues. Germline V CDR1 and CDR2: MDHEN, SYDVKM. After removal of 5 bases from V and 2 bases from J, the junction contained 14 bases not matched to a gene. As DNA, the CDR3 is TGTGCCAGCAGTACTTATCAAGCCGGGACAGATAACACTGAAGCTTTCTTT. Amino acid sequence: CASSTYQAGTDNTEAFF.

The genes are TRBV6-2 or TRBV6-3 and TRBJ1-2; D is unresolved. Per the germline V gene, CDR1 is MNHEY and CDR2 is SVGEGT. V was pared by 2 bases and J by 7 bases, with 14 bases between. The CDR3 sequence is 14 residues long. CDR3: CASSYLKEGTGYTF. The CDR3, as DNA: TGTGCCAGCAGTTACCTGAAAGAGGGCACTGGCTACACCTTC.

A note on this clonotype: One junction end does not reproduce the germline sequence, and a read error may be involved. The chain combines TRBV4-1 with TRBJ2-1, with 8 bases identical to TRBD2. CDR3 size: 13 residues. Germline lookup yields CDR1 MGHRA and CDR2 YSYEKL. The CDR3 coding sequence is TGCGCCAGCGGCCAAGGCGGGGGGAATGAGCAGTTCTTC. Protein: CASGQGGGNEQFF.

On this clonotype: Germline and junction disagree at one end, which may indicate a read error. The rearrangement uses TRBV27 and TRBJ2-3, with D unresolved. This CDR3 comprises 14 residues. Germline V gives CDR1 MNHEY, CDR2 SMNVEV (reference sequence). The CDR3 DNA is TGTGCCAGCAGCTTATGGGCTAGCACAGATACGCAGTATTTT. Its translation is CASSLWASTDTQYF.